This TCR beta chain was documented in a study of PD-1 blockade in classical Hodgkin lymphoma. The study, taken as a whole, reports: No one has yet defined what causes the repertoire differences, which may be disease activity or prior therapy.

Profiled with immunoSEQ multiplex PCR; TCRdb holds only in-frame clones, not every one. The sample gives 14,000 to 15,000 clones, approximately 58% of which show up once; around a tenth is in the top ten. As to this clone: The antigen remains unidentified.

Each patient relapsed following autologous stem cell transplantation, and prior brentuximab vedotin exposure differed. Between the trimmed V and J ends, which lost 2 bases and 4 bases, there was a span of 11 bases. Germline CDR1 is MDHEN and CDR2 is SYDVKM. This CDR3 contains 15 residues. This receptor was obtained from a human donor with classical Hodgkin lymphoma. The rearrangement joins TRBV28 to TRBJ2-2, with D possibly matching TRBD2 (5 bases). The sample was peripheral blood mononuclear cells (PBMCs), taken at baseline. For the CDR3, the DNA is TGTGCCAGCAGTTTACTCCGGGCGGGCACCGGGGAGCTGTTTTTT. Its protein product is CASSLLRAGTGELFF. The full variable domain, with the rest looked up from reference TRBV28 and TRBJ2-2, is DVKVTQSSRYLVKRTGEKVFLECVQDMDHENMFWYRQDPGLGLRLIYFSYDVKMKEKGDIPEGYSVSREKKERFSLILESASTNQTSMYLCASSLLRAGTGELFFGEGSRLTVL.